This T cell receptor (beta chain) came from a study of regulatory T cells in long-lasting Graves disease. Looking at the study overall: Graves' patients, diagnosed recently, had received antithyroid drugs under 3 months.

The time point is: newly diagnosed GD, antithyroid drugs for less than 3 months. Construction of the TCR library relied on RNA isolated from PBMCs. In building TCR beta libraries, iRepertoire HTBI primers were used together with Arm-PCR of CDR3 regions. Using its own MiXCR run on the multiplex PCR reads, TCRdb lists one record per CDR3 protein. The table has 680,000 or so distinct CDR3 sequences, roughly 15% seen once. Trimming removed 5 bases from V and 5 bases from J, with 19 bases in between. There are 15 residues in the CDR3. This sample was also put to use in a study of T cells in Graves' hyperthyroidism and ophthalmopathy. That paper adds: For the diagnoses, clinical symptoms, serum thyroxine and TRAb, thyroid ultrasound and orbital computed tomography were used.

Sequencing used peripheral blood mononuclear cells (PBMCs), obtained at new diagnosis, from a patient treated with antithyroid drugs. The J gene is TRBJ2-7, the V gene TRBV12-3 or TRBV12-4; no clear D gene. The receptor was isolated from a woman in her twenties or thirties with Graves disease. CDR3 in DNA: TGTGCCAGCAGTGCTACCGGGCCCAATGCCCACGAGCAGTACTTC. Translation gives CASSATGPNAHEQYF.